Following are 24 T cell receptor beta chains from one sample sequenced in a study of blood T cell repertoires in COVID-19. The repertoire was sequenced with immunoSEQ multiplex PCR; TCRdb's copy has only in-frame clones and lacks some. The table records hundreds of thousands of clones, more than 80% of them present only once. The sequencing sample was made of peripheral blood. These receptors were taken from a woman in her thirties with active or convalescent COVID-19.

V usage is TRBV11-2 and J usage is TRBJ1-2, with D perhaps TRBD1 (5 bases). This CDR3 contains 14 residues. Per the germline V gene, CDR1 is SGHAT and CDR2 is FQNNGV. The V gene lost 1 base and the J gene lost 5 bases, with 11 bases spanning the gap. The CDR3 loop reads CASSLGQGGYGYTF. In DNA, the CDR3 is TGTGCCAGCAGCTTAGGTCAGGGTGGATATGGCTACACCTTC. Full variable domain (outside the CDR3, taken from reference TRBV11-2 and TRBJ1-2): EAGVAQSPRYKIIEKRQSVAFWCNPISGHATLYWYQQILGQGPKLLIQFQNNGVVDDSQLPKDRFSAERLKGVDSTLKIQPAKLEDSAVYLCASSLGQGGYGYTFGSGTRLTVV.

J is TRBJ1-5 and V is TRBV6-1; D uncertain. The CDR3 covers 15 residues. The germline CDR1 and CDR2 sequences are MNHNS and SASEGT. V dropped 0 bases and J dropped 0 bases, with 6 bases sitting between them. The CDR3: CASSEALYSNQPQHF. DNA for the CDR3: TGTGCCAGCAGTGAAGCCCTTTATAGCAATCAGCCCCAGCATTTT.

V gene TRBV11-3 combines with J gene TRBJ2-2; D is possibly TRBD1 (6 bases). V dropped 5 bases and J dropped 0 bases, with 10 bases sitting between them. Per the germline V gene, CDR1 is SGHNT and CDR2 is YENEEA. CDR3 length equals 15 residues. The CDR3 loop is CASSRQGSNTGELFF. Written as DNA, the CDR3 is TGTGCCAGCAGCCGTCAGGGGTCGAACACCGGGGAGCTGTTTTTT.

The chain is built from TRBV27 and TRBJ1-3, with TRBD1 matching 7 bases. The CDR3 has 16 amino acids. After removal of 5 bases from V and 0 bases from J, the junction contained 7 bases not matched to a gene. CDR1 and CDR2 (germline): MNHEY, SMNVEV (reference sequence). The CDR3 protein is CASSPRTGRSGNTIYF. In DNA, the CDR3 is TGTGCCAGCAGTCCAAGGACAGGACGCTCTGGAAACACCATATATTTT.

CDR3: CSVGVGVSNYGYTF. The CDR3 nucleotides read TGCAGCGTTGGCGTAGGGGTTTCTAACTATGGCTACACCTTC. The genes are TRBV29-1 and TRBJ1-2; perhaps TRBD1 as D (5 bases). CDR3 length equals 14 residues. CDR1 is SQVTM, CDR2 ANQGSEA, per germline. V was shortened by 4 bases and J by 0 bases, with 12 bases between the two germline ends.

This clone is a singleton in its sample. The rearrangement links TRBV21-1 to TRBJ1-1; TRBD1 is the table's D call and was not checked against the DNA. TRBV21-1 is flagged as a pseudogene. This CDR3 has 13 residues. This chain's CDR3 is CASSGHPNTEAFF. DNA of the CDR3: TGTGCCAGCAGCGGACATCCGAACACTGAAGCTTTCTTT.

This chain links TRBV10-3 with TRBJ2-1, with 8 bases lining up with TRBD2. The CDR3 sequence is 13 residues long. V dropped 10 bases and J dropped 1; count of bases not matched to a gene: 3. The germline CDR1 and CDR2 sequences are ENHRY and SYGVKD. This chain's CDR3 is CATLAGSYNEQFF. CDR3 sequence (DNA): TGTGCCACCTTAGCGGGATCCTACAATGAGCAGTTCTTC.

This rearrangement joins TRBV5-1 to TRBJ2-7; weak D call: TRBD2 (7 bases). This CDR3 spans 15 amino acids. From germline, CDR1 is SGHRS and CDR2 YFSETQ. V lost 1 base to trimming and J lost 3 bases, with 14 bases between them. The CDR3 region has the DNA TGCGCCAGCAGCTTGACTCGGGGGGCGCTCTACGAGCAGTACTTC. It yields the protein CASSLTRGALYEQYF.

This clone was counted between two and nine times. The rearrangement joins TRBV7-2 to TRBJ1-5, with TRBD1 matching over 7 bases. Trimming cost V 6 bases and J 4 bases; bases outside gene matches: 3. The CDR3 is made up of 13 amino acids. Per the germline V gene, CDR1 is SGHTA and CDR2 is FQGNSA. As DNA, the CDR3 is TGTGCCAGCAGTTCGACAGGGAATCAGCCCCAGCATTTT. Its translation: CASSSTGNQPQHF. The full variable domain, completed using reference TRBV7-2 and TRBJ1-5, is GAGVSQSPSNKVTEKGKDVELRCDPISGHTALYWYRQSLGQGLEFLIYFQGNSAPDKSGLPSDRFSAERTGGSVSTLTIQRTQQEDSAVYLCASSSTGNQPQHFGDGTRLSIL.

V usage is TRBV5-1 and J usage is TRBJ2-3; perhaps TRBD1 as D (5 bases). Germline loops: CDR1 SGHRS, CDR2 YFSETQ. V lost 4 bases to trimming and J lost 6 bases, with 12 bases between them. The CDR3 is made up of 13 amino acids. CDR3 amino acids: CASSRDSYDTQYF. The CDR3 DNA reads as TGCGCCAGCAGCCGAGACAGTTACGATACGCAGTATTTT.

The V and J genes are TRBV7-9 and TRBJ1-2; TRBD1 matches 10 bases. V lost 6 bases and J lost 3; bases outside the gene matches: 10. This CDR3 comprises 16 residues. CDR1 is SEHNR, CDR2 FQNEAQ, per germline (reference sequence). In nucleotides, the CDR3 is TGTGCCAGCAGGCCGGGACAGGGGACCGCCGACTATGGCTACACCTTC. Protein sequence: CASRPGQGTADYGYTF.

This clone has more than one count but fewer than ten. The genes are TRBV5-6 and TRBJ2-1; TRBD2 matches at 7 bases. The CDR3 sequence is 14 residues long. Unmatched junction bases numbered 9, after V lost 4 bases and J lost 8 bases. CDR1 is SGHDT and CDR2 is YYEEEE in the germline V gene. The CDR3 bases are TGTGCCAGCAGCCCCGCGGGAGCAATCCATGAGCAGTTCTTC. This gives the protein CASSPAGAIHEQFF.

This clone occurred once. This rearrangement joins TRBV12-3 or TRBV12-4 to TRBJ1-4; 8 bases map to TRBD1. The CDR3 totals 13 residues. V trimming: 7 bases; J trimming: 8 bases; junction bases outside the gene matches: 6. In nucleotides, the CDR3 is TGTGCCAGCACCAGGGGGCGTAACGAAAAACTGTTTTTT. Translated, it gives CASTRGRNEKLFF.

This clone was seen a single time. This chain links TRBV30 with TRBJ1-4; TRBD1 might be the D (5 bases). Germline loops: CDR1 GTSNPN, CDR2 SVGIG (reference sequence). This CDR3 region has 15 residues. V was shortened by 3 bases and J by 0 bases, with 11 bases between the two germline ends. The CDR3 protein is CAWRGTGPTNEKLFF. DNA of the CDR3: TGTGCCTGGAGGGGGACTGGGCCAACTAATGAAAAACTGTTTTTT.

CDR3 bases: TGTGCCTGGAGTGTAAGCAGCCAGGCCGGAAAACTGTTTTTT. Translated: CAWSVSSQAGKLFF. This chain joins TRBV30 and TRBJ1-4; D gene unclear. The germline V and J ends were trimmed by 0 bases and 10 bases, with 15 bases remaining between them. There are 14 residues in the CDR3. Germline V CDR1 and CDR2: GTSNPN, SVGIG (reference sequence). The entire variable domain, with the rest obtained from reference TRBV30 and TRBJ1-4, is as follows: SQTIHQWPATLVQPVGSPLSLECTVEGTSNPNLYWYRQAAGRGLQLLFYSVGIGQISSEVPQNLSASRPQDRQFILSSKKLLLSDSGFYLCAWSVSSQAGKLFFGSGTQLSVL.

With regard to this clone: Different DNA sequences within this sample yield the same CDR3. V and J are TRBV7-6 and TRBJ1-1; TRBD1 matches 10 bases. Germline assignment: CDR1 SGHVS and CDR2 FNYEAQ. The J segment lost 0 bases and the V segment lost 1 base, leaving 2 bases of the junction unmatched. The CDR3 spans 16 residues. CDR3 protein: CASSLGQGALNTEAFF. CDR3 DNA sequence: TGTGCCAGCAGCTTAGGACAGGGGGCGCTGAACACTGAAGCTTTCTTT.

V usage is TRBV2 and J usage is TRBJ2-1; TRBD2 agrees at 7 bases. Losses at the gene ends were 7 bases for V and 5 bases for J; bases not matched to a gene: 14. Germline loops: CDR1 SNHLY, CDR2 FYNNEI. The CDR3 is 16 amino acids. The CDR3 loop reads CASTEWLAERDNEQFF. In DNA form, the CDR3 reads TGTGCCAGCACCGAGTGGCTAGCGGAGAGGGACAATGAGCAGTTCTTC.

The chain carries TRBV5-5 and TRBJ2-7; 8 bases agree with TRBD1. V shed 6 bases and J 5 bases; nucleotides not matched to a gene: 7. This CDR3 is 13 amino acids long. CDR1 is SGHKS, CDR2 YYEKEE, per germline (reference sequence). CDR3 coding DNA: TGTGCCAGCAACCGACAGGGGAACGACGAGCAGTACTTC. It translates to CASNRQGNDEQYF.

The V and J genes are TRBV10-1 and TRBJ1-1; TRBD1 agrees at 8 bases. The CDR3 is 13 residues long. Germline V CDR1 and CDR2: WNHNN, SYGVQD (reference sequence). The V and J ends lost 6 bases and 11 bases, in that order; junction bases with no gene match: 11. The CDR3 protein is CASSYGQGPGAFF. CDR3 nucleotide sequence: TGCGCCAGCAGCTACGGACAGGGCCCCGGGGCTTTCTTT.

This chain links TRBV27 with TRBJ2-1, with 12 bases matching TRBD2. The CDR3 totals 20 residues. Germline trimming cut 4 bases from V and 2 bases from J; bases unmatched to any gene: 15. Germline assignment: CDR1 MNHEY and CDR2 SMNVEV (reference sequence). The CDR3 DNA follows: TGTGCCAGCAGTTCCTGGACAGGGACTAGCGGGCAGGATGCCTACAATGAGCAGTTCTTC. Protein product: CASSSWTGTSGQDAYNEQFF.

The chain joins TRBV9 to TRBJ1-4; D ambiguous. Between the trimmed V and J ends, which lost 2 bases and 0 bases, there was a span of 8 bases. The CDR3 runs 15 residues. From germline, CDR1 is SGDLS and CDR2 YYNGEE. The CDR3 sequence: CASSVRIPTNEKLFF. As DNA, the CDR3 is TGTGCCAGCAGCGTCAGGATACCAACTAATGAAAAACTGTTTTTT.

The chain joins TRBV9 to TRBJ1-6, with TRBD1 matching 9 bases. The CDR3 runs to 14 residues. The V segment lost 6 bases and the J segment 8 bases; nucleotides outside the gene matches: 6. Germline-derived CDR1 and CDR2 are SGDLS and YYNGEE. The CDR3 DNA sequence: TGTGCCAGCAAACCGGGACAGGGCTATTCACCCCTCCACTTT. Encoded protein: CASKPGQGYSPLHF.

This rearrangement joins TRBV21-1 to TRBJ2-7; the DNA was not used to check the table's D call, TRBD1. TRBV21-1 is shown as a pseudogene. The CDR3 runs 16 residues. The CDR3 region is CASSKEGDRGPHEQYF. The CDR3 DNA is TGTGCCAGCAGCAAAGAGGGGGACAGGGGGCCCCACGAGCAGTACTTC.

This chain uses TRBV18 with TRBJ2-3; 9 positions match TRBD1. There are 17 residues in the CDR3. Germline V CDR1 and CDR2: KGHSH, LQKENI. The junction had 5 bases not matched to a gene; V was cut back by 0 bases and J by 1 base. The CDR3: CASSPPGQGTGTDTQYF. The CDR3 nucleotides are TGTGCCAGCTCACCACCGGGACAGGGTACGGGCACAGATACGCAGTATTTT.